The 15 T cell receptor beta chains listed next were all sequenced from one sample in a study of T cell repertoires in cytomegalovirus infection. The antigens of these receptors remain unknown. Each CDR3 protein is one row after TCRdb ran MiXCR on the reads. The sample records approximately 590,000 distinct CDR3 sequences, approximately 40% being singletons. The sample consisted of cultured PBMCs, taken from culture after CMV antigen stimulation. The receptors derive from a human donor in good health (CMV status not recorded). Some clones in this sample may be carry-over from other donors' samples.

The DNA for the CDR3 is TGCGCCAGCAGCGCATGGACAGGGGGTCCTGAAGCTTTCTTT. Its protein is CASSAWTGGPEAFF. The rearrangement links TRBV4-1 to TRBJ1-1, with 10 bases that match TRBD1. There are 14 residues in the CDR3. Trimming took 5 bases from V and 6 from J; bases not matched to a gene: 6. Looked up from germline, CDR1 is MGHRA and CDR2 is YSYEKL.

This chain links TRBV20-1 with TRBJ2-7; 9 nucleotides agree with TRBD1. CDR1 is DFQATT and CDR2 is SNEGSKA in the germline V gene (reference sequence). This CDR3 comprises 15 residues. The ends lost 0 bases at V and 3 bases at J; junction bases unmatched: 6. CDR3 sequence reads: CSARDPGQGVYEQYF. The CDR3 DNA reads as TGCAGTGCTAGAGACCCGGGACAGGGAGTCTACGAGCAGTACTTC.

The rearrangement links TRBV7-2 to TRBJ2-1; D is unresolved. From germline, CDR1 is SGHTA and CDR2 FQGNSA. Trimming cost V 1 base and J 7 bases, with 11 bases left between them. CDR3 length equals 14 residues. The CDR3 nucleotides read TGTGCCAGCAGCTTAGGAGATCTTTGGAATGAGCAGTTCTTC. Translated, it gives CASSLGDLWNEQFF.

The chain couples TRBV7-6 to TRBJ2-3; TRBD1 might be the D (6 bases). This CDR3 has 14 residues. Germline values: CDR1 SGHVS, CDR2 FNYEAQ. Between the trimmed V and J ends, which lost 5 bases and 2 bases, there was a span of 11 bases. CDR3 in DNA: TGTGCCAGCAGCCAACAGGGATACACAGATACGCAGTATTTT. This encodes CASSQQGYTDTQYF.

The chain links TRBV6-2 or TRBV6-3 to TRBJ2-3; possibly TRBD1 or TRBD2 for D (6 bases each). CDR1 and CDR2 from the germline V gene are MNHEY and SVGEGT. Trimming pared 2 bases from V and 4 bases from J, leaving 13 bases between. This CDR3 spans 15 amino acids. CDR3 region: CASSYRRDKPDTQYF. For the CDR3, the DNA is TGTGCCAGCAGTTACAGGCGGGACAAGCCAGATACGCAGTATTTT.

V gene TRBV6-2 or TRBV6-3 combines with J gene TRBJ1-1, with unresolved D. This CDR3 spans 15 amino acids. CDR1 is MNHEY and CDR2 is SVGEGT in the germline V gene. V lost 2 bases and J 7 bases, leaving 17 bases between the germline ends. The CDR3 DNA reads TGTGCCAGCAGTTACCCGGCTGGAGGCCAACTTGAAGCTTTCTTT. This sequence encodes CASSYPAGGQLEAFF.

The chain has TRBV6-5 and TRBJ2-3; the match to TRBD2 covers 7 bases. This CDR3 is built from 14 residues. The junction had 8 bases not matched to a gene; V was cut back by 7 bases and J by 4 bases. Germline V gene sequence: CDR1 MNHEY, CDR2 SVGAGI. CDR3 sequence: CASKGGRGPDTQYF. The CDR3 DNA is TGTGCCAGCAAGGGCGGGAGAGGGCCAGATACGCAGTATTTT.

This chain uses TRBV18 with TRBJ1-5; D is undetermined. The CDR3 runs to 15 residues. Germline-derived CDR1 and CDR2 are KGHSH and LQKENI. With 2 bases removed from V and 4 bases from J, the gap between germline ends came to 12 bases. CDR3 amino acids: CASSPTPRENQPQHF. CDR3 coding DNA: TGTGCCAGCTCACCAACGCCTAGGGAGAATCAGCCCCAGCATTTT.

The table lists this clonotype with a few counts. The chain recombines TRBV5-4 with TRBJ2-6; either TRBD1 or TRBD2 may fit D (5 bases each). Trimming took 2 bases from V and 4 from J, leaving 10 bases between them. This CDR3 contains 15 residues. Germline CDR1 reads SGHNT; CDR2 reads YYREEE (reference sequence). The DNA for the CDR3 is TGTGCCAGCAGCTTATCAGGGACCGGGGCCAACGTCCTGACTTTC. It translates to CASSLSGTGANVLTF. Supplemented by reference TRBV5-4 and TRBJ2-6, the full variable domain reads ETGVTQSPTHLIKTRGQQVTLRCSSQSGHNTVSWYQQALGQGPQFIFQYYREEENGRGNFPPRFSGLQFPNYSSELNVNALELDDSALYLCASSLSGTGANVLTFGAGSRLTVL.

The rearrangement links TRBV6-2 or TRBV6-3 to TRBJ1-2; D possibly corresponds to TRBD1 (5 bases). Trimming left V 5 bases short and J 8 bases short, with 27 bases between. CDR3 length equals 17 residues. Germline V CDR1 and CDR2: MNHEY, SVGEGT. CDR3 region: CASSEHRRDARAGGYTF. The CDR3 DNA sequence: TGTGCCAGCAGTGAACATCGACGGGACGCCAGGGCGGGGGGCTACACCTTC.

This clonotype occurred many times. This rearrangement joins TRBV6-1 to TRBJ2-6, with D possibly called TRBD1 or TRBD2 (5 bases each). The germline V gene encodes CDR1 MNHNS and CDR2 SASEGT. There are 15 residues in the CDR3. V dropped 10 bases and J dropped 13 bases, with 26 bases sitting between them. CDR3: CATMGVSIVGPVLTF. The CDR3 coding sequence is TGTGCCACCATGGGGGTTTCCATCGTCGGTCCGGTCCTGACTTTC.

The chain combines TRBV29-1 with TRBJ1-1, with 8 bases fitting TRBD1. This CDR3 is 13 amino acids long. V lost 6 bases to trimming and J lost 5 bases; unmatched junction nucleotides: 8. Germline V gene data show CDR1 as SQVTM and CDR2 as ANQGSEA. CDR3 protein: CSVSGGRGTEAFF. The DNA for the CDR3 is TGCAGCGTGTCAGGGGGCAGGGGAACTGAAGCTTTCTTT.

This clonotype was detected only a few times. The V and J genes are TRBV12-3 or TRBV12-4 and TRBJ2-3; no reliable D call. The CDR3 extends over 8 amino acids. V was pared by 10 bases and J by 14 bases, with 10 bases between. For the CDR3, the DNA is TGTGCCACCCATTTTTGGTATTTT. This gives the protein CATHFWYF.

This clonotype was detected a few times. This sequence joins TRBV5-5 and TRBJ2-2; 9 bases align to TRBD2. The germline CDR1 and CDR2 sequences are SGHKS and YYEKEE (reference sequence). The CDR3 sequence is 16 residues long. V shed 4 bases and J 2 bases; nucleotides not matched to a gene: 6. CDR3 coding DNA: TGTGCCAGCAGCGGGCGACTAGCGGCCAACACCGGGGAGCTGTTTTTT. Its protein product is CASSGRLAANTGELFF. Looking up the rest from reference TRBV5-5 and TRBJ2-2 gives the full variable domain: DAGVTQSPTHLIKTRGQQVTLRCSPISGHKSVSWYQQVLGQGPQFIFQYYEKEERGRGNFPDRFSARQFPNYSSELNVNALLLGDSALYLCASSGRLAANTGELFFGEGSRLTVL.

The chain recombines TRBV20-1 with TRBJ1-1; D unclear. Germline loops: CDR1 DFQATT, CDR2 SNEGSKA (reference sequence). V was shortened by 6 bases and J by 2 bases, with 13 bases between the two germline ends. The CDR3 contains 13 residues. CDR3 residues: CSASPQLNTEAFF. The CDR3, as DNA: TGCAGTGCCAGCCCCCAGCTAAACACTGAAGCTTTCTTT.